These 17 T cell receptor beta chains came from one sample sequenced in a study of blood T cell repertoires in COVID-19. Profiling relied on immunoSEQ multiplex PCR, and the TCRdb table lists in-frame clones only, not all of them. The sample records around 310,000 clones, about nine tenths being singletons. Sample: PBMCs or T cells enriched from blood (not recorded which). The receptors come from a woman under 40 who had recovered from COVID-19.

This chain connects TRBV5-1 to TRBJ2-7, with D unresolved. Trimming pared 0 bases from V and 0 bases from J, leaving 7 bases between. This CDR3 is 14 amino acids long. Looked up from germline, CDR1 is SGHRS and CDR2 is YFSETQ. CDR3 loop: CASSLASPSYEQYF. CDR3 nucleotide sequence: TGCGCCAGCAGCTTGGCTTCCCCCTCCTACGAGCAGTACTTC.

The genes are TRBV30 and TRBJ1-1; D possibly corresponds to TRBD1 (6 bases). The V and J ends lost 4 bases and 6 bases respectively, with 15 bases between them. This CDR3 is built from 13 residues. Per germline, CDR1 GTSNPN and CDR2 SVGIG (reference sequence). This chain's CDR3 is CAWTRQGWAEAFF. CDR3 DNA sequence: TGTGCCTGGACCCGTCAGGGGTGGGCTGAAGCTTTCTTT.

The count of this clone is one. The chain has TRBV6-1 and TRBJ2-1; D not resolved. Trimming removed 3 bases from V and 9 bases from J, with 6 bases in between. There are 11 residues in the CDR3. Germline assignment: CDR1 MNHNS and CDR2 SASEGT. This CDR3 is CASSDLFEQFF. The CDR3 DNA reads as TGTGCCAGCAGTGACCTGTTTGAGCAGTTCTTC.

V is TRBV25-1 and J is TRBJ1-5; D is perhaps TRBD1 (5 bases). The CDR3 has 13 amino acids. V was trimmed by 7 bases and J by 5 bases, leaving 12 bases between them. CDR1 and CDR2 from the germline V gene are MGHDK and SYGVNS. The CDR3 region has the DNA TGTGCCAGCAATGGAGGGGCTCATCAGCCCCAGCATTTT. This encodes CASNGGAHQPQHF.

The chain couples TRBV19 to TRBJ2-1; 10 bases match TRBD1. The CDR3 has 14 amino acids. The V gene's germline CDR1 is LNHDA and CDR2 SQIVND (reference sequence). J was trimmed by 3 bases and V by 5 bases; bases with no gene match: 1. The CDR3 protein is CASSWDRGYNEQFF. CDR3 nucleotide sequence: TGTGCCAGTAGTTGGGACAGGGGCTACAATGAGCAGTTCTTC.

The chain recombines TRBV2 with TRBJ2-7; weak D call: TRBD2 (6 bases). Trimming shortened V by 0 bases and J by 3 bases, and 18 bases separated the two germline ends. Per the germline V gene, CDR1 is SNHLY and CDR2 is FYNNEI. This CDR3 has 17 residues. CDR3 sequence: CASSEAHFRTKDYEQYF. The CDR3 DNA reads TGTGCCAGCAGTGAAGCCCACTTCAGGACTAAGGACTACGAGCAGTACTTC.

The chain combines TRBV14 with TRBJ2-5; the match to TRBD2 covers 11 bases. J gave up 4 bases and V 7 bases, and 8 bases lay outside the gene matches. Germline CDR1 and CDR2: SGHDN and FVKESK. This CDR3 region has 15 residues. DNA for the CDR3: TGTGCCAGCAACCTCGGGACTAGCGGACGAGAGACCCAGTACTTC. Amino acids: CASNLGTSGRETQYF.

This sequence joins TRBV4-2 and TRBJ2-5; 8 nucleotides match TRBD1. The ends lost 0 bases at V and 5 bases at J; junction bases unmatched: 5. The V gene's germline CDR1 is LGHNA and CDR2 YNFKEQ. This CDR3 region has 15 residues. The CDR3 is CASSQDQGAEETQYF. For the CDR3, the DNA is TGTGCCAGCAGCCAAGATCAGGGGGCAGAGGAGACCCAGTACTTC.

This chain uses TRBV6-5 with TRBJ1-1; D is undetermined. Trimming cost V 0 bases and J 1 base, with 12 bases left between them. The CDR3 length is 16 residues. Germline-derived CDR1 and CDR2 are MNHEY and SVGAGI. CDR3 in DNA: TGTGCCAGCAGTTACTCTCATGGAGGCTGGAACACTGAAGCTTTCTTT. This encodes CASSYSHGGWNTEAFF.

The gene calls are TRBV10-3 and TRBJ1-2; 8 nucleotides align to TRBD1. CDR1 ENHRY and CDR2 SYGVKD come from the germline V gene. The trim removed 3 bases at V and 4 bases at J, leaving 1 base unmatched. The CDR3 has 13 amino acids. CDR3 in amino acids: CAISEDRGYGYTF. DNA for the CDR3: TGTGCCATCAGTGAAGACAGGGGCTATGGCTACACCTTC.

The chain joins TRBV6-4 to TRBJ1-6, with no clear D. V was pared by 6 bases and J by 3 bases, with 9 bases between. CDR1 is MRHNA, CDR2 SNTAGT, per germline. The CDR3 runs to 14 residues. CDR3: CASRETNYNSPLHF. The CDR3 coding sequence is TGTGCCAGCAGAGAAACAAACTATAATTCACCCCTCCACTTT.

The CDR3: CAIRDRGAYGYTF. The CDR3 nucleotides are TGTGCCATCAGGGACAGGGGGGCCTATGGCTACACCTTC. This chain joins TRBV10-3 and TRBJ1-2; 10 bases fit TRBD1. With V trimmed by 6 bases and J by 4 bases, 2 bases remained unmatched. Germline V gene lookup returns CDR1 ENHRY and CDR2 SYGVKD. The CDR3 sequence is 13 residues long.

The V and J genes are TRBV3-1 (or the pseudogene TRBV3-2) and TRBJ2-2; TRBD1 agrees at 9 bases. The V gene end was trimmed by 4 bases and the J gene end by 4 bases; junction bases not matched to a gene: 7. CDR1 is LGHDT and CDR2 is YNNKEL in the germline V gene (reference sequence). The CDR3 spans 16 residues. The CDR3 nucleotides read TGTGCCAGCAGCCCTACAGGGGGCACGGGCACCGGGGAGCTGTTTTTT. Protein: CASSPTGGTGTGELFF.

The rearrangement links TRBV4-2 to TRBJ2-5; 8 nucleotides line up with TRBD2. There are 17 residues in the CDR3. With 1 base clipped from V and 0 bases from J, the junction kept 7 bases outside the gene matches. Germline V lookup: CDR1 LGHNA, CDR2 YNFKEQ. The CDR3 loop reads CASSQVSGRGDQETQYF. The CDR3 DNA sequence: TGTGCCAGCAGCCAAGTTTCCGGGAGGGGCGACCAAGAGACCCAGTACTTC.

This chain uses TRBV10-1 with TRBJ2-1, with 9 bases identical to TRBD2. The CDR3 is 15 residues long. V dropped 0 bases and J dropped 6; count of bases not matched to a gene: 3. Germline V gene lookup returns CDR1 WNHNN and CDR2 SYGVQD (reference sequence). The CDR3 region has the DNA TGCGCCAGCAGTGAGTCACTAGCGGGCATCAATGAGCAGTTCTTC. Translation gives CASSESLAGINEQFF.

V usage is TRBV11-2 and J usage is TRBJ1-5, with unresolved D. V was cut by 1 base and J by 0 bases, with 13 bases left in between. Germline V lookup: CDR1 SGHAT, CDR2 FQNNGV. The CDR3 has 17 amino acids. The CDR3 here is CASSLVPGKDSNQPQHF. The CDR3 DNA is TGTGCCAGCAGCTTAGTGCCCGGGAAGGATAGCAATCAGCCCCAGCATTTT.

The rearrangement uses TRBV10-1 and TRBJ2-7; TRBD1 matches 10 bases. This CDR3 has 18 amino acids. V lost 5 bases and J lost 1; bases outside the gene matches: 14. CDR1 and CDR2 (germline): WNHNN, SYGVQD (reference sequence). The CDR3 here is CASSRREISGQGSYEQYF. DNA for the CDR3: TGCGCCAGCAGTCGAAGGGAAATCTCGGGACAGGGGTCCTACGAGCAGTACTTC.